A selection of T cell receptor beta chains follows, all from one sample in a study of identical twins. TCRdb processed the 5' RACE reads anew with MiXCR; each CDR3 protein has one entry. The sample consists of about 340,000 distinct CDR3 sequences, about 9% of them appearing once. Sequencing was performed on naive T cells sorted from blood. The receptors originated from a woman aged 50 to 65 in good health. CDR3s include the opening cysteine and the closing phenylalanine or tryptophan. The order of the fields is V gene, D gene, clone size, J gene, CDR3 DNA, CDR3 protein. The D gene is left open where the match is weak. For some rows the clone size is stated as once, few or many, or as a class when expanded; others skip it.

>TRBV19|-|few|TRBJ2-7
TGTGCCAGTAGTACTTCGGACGGGTTCTACGAGCAGTACTTC
CASSTSDGFYEQYF
>TRBV29-1|-|-|TRBJ2-2
TGCAGCCTCGGGACTCACACCGGGGAGCTGTTTTTT
CSLGTHTGELFF
>TRBV11-2|-|few|TRBJ2-2
TGTGCCAGCAGCTTCCTGGTACAGGGAATCGGGGAGCTGTTTTTT
CASSFLVQGIGELFF
>TRBV24-1|-|few|TRBJ2-3
TGTGCCACCAGTGGAGCAGCGGGCACAGATACGCAGTATTTT
CATSGAAGTDTQYF
>TRBV29-1|TRBD1|few|TRBJ1-4
TGCAGCCCAGGGACAGGGCTACGGGGAAAACTGTTTTTT
CSPGTGLRGKLFF
>TRBV25-1|-|-|TRBJ1-1
TGTGCCAGCAGTGAATATGGTGTCAGGGTTGAAGCTTTCTTT
CASSEYGVRVEAFF
>TRBV20-1|TRBD2|-|TRBJ2-3
TGCAGTGCTAGACCCCCGATAGCGGGAGGTAGCACAGATACGCAGTATTTT
CSARPPIAGGSTDTQYF
>TRBV28|-|few|TRBJ1-4
TGTGCCAGCAGTTTAGGAGCAGTTAACCGGGAAAGACTGTTTTTT
CASSLGAVNRERLFF
>TRBV14|TRBD2|few|TRBJ2-1
TGTGCCAGCAGCCAAGATAGGGGACTAGCAACAAAGTTCTTC
CASSQDRGLATKFF
>TRBV9|-|-|TRBJ2-5
TGTGCCAGCAGCGTAGACGTCCGGGGGCCTTGGGAGACCCAGTACTTC
CASSVDVRGPWETQYF
>TRBV29-1|-|-|TRBJ2-3
TGCAGCGTTAAGGGCAGGGGGGAAGATACGCAGTATTTT
CSVKGRGEDTQYF
>TRBV6-6|-|few|TRBJ2-7
TGTGCCAGCAGCAACAGAGCCCCACCCAACCACGAGCAGTACTTC
CASSNRAPPNHEQYF
>TRBV5-1|TRBD2|few|TRBJ2-6
TGCGCCAGCAGCGGGGCGGCGGGAGATATCGCTGGGGCCAACGTCCTGACTTTC
CASSGAAGDIAGANVLTF
>TRBV7-9|-|-|TRBJ2-1
TGTGCCAGCAGCTTAGCCGCGAACAGAGGGGCCAATGAGCAGTTCTTC
CASSLAANRGANEQFF
>TRBV12-5|TRBD1|few|TRBJ1-4
TGTGCTAGTGGTTTAGACAGGGGGAATGAAAAACTGTTTTTT
CASGLDRGNEKLFF
>TRBV11-2|TRBD2|-|TRBJ2-3
TGTGCCAGCAGCTTGGGTCTAGCGGGAGCAGTAGATACGCAGTATTTT
CASSLGLAGAVDTQYF
>TRBV12-3/TRBV12-4|TRBD1|few|TRBJ2-3
TGTGCCAGCAGTGCTACCCCCGGGACAGGGGGCACAGATACGCAGTATTTT
CASSATPGTGGTDTQYF
>TRBV7-9|TRBD1|-|TRBJ1-1
TGTGCCAGCAGCACCTGGGACAGGGGGATGAACACTGAAGCTTTCTTT
CASSTWDRGMNTEAFF
>TRBV5-6|-|-|TRBJ1-3
TGTGCCAGCAGCTTCTACCTCGGGGACCTCTCTGGAAACACCATATATTTT
CASSFYLGDLSGNTIYF
>TRBV20-1|TRBD1|few|TRBJ2-5
TGCAGTGCTAGAGATACAGGGACAGTTCAAGAGACCCAGTACTTC
CSARDTGTVQETQYF
>TRBV10-3|TRBD2|many|TRBJ2-1
TGTGCCATCAGTGGACTAGCGGGAGATGATGAGCAGTTCTTC
CAISGLAGDDEQFF
>TRBV5-1|TRBD2|-|TRBJ2-1
TGCGCCAGCAGCTTGGAGACTAGCAGACCAAACAATGAGCAGTTCTTC
CASSLETSRPNNEQFF
>TRBV11-3|-|-|TRBJ2-1
TGTGCCAGCAGCGCGGGACCTCCGGCGGGTGAGCAGTTCTTC
CASSAGPPAGEQFF
>TRBV15|-|-|TRBJ2-7
TGTGCCACCTCCCGAGGTAAGGTGGGCTACGAGCAGTACTTC
CATSRGKVGYEQYF
>TRBV29-1|TRBD2|many|TRBJ2-3
TGCAGCGTCGCACTAGCGGGAGTCGGAGATACGCAGTATTTT
CSVALAGVGDTQYF
>TRBV4-2|TRBD2|many|TRBJ2-2
TGTGCCAGCAGCCAAGATCCTTTATGGGACTACCTGAACACCGGGGAGCTGTTTTTT
CASSQDPLWDYLNTGELFF
>TRBV27|-|few|TRBJ1-2
TGTGCCAGCAGTTTATTAGGCACTACGGGTGATGGCTACACCTTC
CASSLLGTTGDGYTF
>TRBV5-1|TRBD1|many|TRBJ1-1
TGCGCCAGCAGCCCCGGACAGGGCACTGAAGCTTTCTTT
CASSPGQGTEAFF
>TRBV5-1|-|many|TRBJ1-5
TGCGCCAGCAGCTTAGGGGCGGGACAGCCCCAGCATTTT
CASSLGAGQPQHF
>TRBV24-1|TRBD1|-|TRBJ2-7
TGTGCCACCAGTGACCCTGGGACAGTGGGGGAGCAGTACTTC
CATSDPGTVGEQYF
>TRBV27|-|few|TRBJ1-4
TGTGCCAGCAGTTTAGGGGGCGCAGTCTATGAAAAACTGTTTTTT
CASSLGGAVYEKLFF
>TRBV29-1|TRBD2|few|TRBJ2-3
TGCAGCCTACGGACTAGCGGGGGACTCCTAGATACGCAGTATTTT
CSLRTSGGLLDTQYF
>TRBV30|-|few|TRBJ1-1
TGTGCCTGGGCAAACACGGCGCGGGTTGGGAGAGCTTTCTTT
CAWANTARVGRAFF
>TRBV7-6|TRBD2|-|TRBJ2-7
TGTGCCAGCAGCTTAGGAGGGAGGGACTACGAGCAGTACTTC
CASSLGGRDYEQYF
>TRBV24-1|-|many|TRBJ2-7
TGTGCCACCAGTGATGATGGAACAGGTGGGCGCGAGCAGTACTTC
CATSDDGTGGREQYF
>TRBV6-1|-|many|TRBJ2-1
TGTGCCAGCAGTGAGTGGGCAGGGGGGTTTAGTACGGAGCAGTTCTTC
CASSEWAGGFSTEQFF